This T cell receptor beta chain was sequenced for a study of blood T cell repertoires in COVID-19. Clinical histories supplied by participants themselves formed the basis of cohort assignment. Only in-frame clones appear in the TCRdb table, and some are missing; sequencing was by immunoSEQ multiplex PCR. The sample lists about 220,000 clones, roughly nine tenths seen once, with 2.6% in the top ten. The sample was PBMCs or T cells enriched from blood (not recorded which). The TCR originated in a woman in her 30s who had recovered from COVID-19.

CDR3 sequence (DNA): TGTGCCAGCAACCTCGAGGCCAACTATGGCTACACCTTC. Translated, it gives CASNLEANYGYTF. This rearrangement joins TRBV21-1 to TRBJ1-2. TRBV21-1 is an annotated pseudogene. This CDR3 has 13 residues.